These T cell receptor beta chains were read from a single sample in a study of shared T cell receptors in the human thymus. Profiled with immunoSEQ multiplex PCR; TCRdb holds only in-frame clones, not every one. The top ten clones hold around 0.013% of a sample with about 500,000 clones, 75% to 85% of them seen once. These records were also assigned to another study, of human thymus T cells.

What was sequenced was thymocytes. All receptors come from a boy in the first two years of life with a congenital heart defect. CDR3s include the opening cysteine and the closing phenylalanine or tryptophan.

J | V | CDR3
TRBJ2-7 | TRBV5-6 | CASSLLIAGDPYEQYF
TRBJ2-1 | TRBV9 | CASSAVGGRQGYNEQFF
TRBJ2-1 | TRBV5-8 | CASSQGQGIYEQFF
TRBJ2-3 | TRBV15 | CATSRARTGKRDTQYF
TRBJ1-2 | TRBV4-3 | CASSQGTGGGYGYTF
TRBJ1-2 | TRBV10-3 | CAISDDPRDRGRTSKGYTF
TRBJ2-7 | TRBV6-6 | CASSYRDTSSYEQYF
TRBJ1-5 | TRBV6-1 | CAAAWPQHF
TRBJ2-7 | TRBV27 | CASSDGLAGVSYEQYF
TRBJ1-2 | TRBV29-1 | CSVPTGQFTYGYAF
TRBJ2-3 | TRBV9 | CASSVGRRDFGTDTQYF
TRBJ2-1 | TRBV11-3 | CASSSAKWYRGGRGLGQFF
TRBJ2-2 | TRBV11-2 | CASRPTTSTGELFF
TRBJ1-1 | TRBV6-5 | CASAVGAGTEAFF
TRBJ2-1 | TRBV19 | CASRWVRSGASNEQFF
TRBJ2-3 | TRBV30 | CAWSPPTSGRGTDTQYF
TRBJ2-3 | TRBV2 | CASSELLAVRDTQYF
TRBJ2-5 | TRBV18 | CASSPPGGKETQYF
TRBJ1-4 | TRBV5-1 | CASSLRLPGDGKLFF
TRBJ2-1 | TRBV29-1 | CSARGQPNEQFF
TRBJ1-1 | TRBV2 | CASSEGREGTEAFF
TRBJ1-2 | TRBV5-1 | CASRGRTNYGYTF
TRBJ2-7 | TRBV6-5 | CASSLGQNPHYEQYF
TRBJ2-3 | TRBV6-5 | CASRRVAGGTDTQYF
TRBJ2-5 | TRBV1 | CTSSRRGLAGEIWEETQYF
TRBJ2-1 | TRBV12-5 | CASGLPLDRNNEQFF
TRBJ2-3 | TRBV30 | CAWSSRDLAGGFYTDTQYF
TRBJ1-1 | TRBV7-9 | CASSSGGRNWTVNTEAFF
TRBJ2-7 | TRBV19 | CASRTRGRGPYEQYF
TRBJ2-7 | TRBV20-1 | CSAPQRAKQYF
TRBJ2-3 | TRBV21-1 | CASSKARRWVSGSHLCPGTDTQYF
TRBJ2-5 | TRBV11-3 | CASSLRGQETQYF
TRBJ2-7 | TRBV29-1 | CSVDGQGSAEQYF
TRBJ2-1 | TRBV13 | CASTLPSDFEQFF
TRBJ2-1 | TRBV4-1 | CASSPAGGDEQFF
TRBJ2-7 | TRBV30 | CAWSGGGVYEQYF
TRBJ2-2 | TRBV4-3 | CASSQSPQGAPGELFF
TRBJ2-5 | TRBV2 | CASGLAGSQETQYF
TRBJ2-5 | TRBV5-6 | CASSQSGQGANWNF
TRBJ2-1 | TRBV6-7 | CASPRGRHHEQFF
TRBJ1-5 | TRBV1 | CTSSQDLGRGSQPQHF
TRBJ2-3 | TRBV29-1 | CSALRRDRALGGTQYF
TRBJ2-3 | TRBV7-9 | CASSRDWGTDTQYF
TRBJ2-1 | TRBV4-3 | CASSQNASGSPNEQFF
TRBJ1-2 | TRBV4-3 | CASSQDRGDTF
TRBJ2-3 | TRBV25-1 | CASSVNPSGEGTDTQYF
TRBJ1-1 | TRBV7-9 | CASSPVRDITEAFF
TRBJ2-7 | TRBV29-1 | CSPLRRDDYEQYF
TRBJ1-5 | TRBV7-3 | CASSPPLVNRELPQHF
TRBJ1-2 | TRBV7-6 | CASSPTVGLYGYTF
TRBJ2-1 | TRBV7-3 | CASSSGSGRGSYNEQFF
TRBJ1-2 | TRBV27 | CASSSKGADGYTF
TRBJ2-3 | TRBV30 | CACRLAGGVDTQYF
TRBJ2-1 | TRBV4-3 | CASSQDVGLGRDYNEQFF